This T cell receptor beta chain was identified during a study of T cell responses to AZD1222 COVID-19 vaccine. From germline, CDR1 is LGHDT and CDR2 YNNKEL (reference sequence). The CDR3 consists of 17 residues. The V and J ends lost 3 bases and 0 bases, in that order; junction bases with no gene match: 10. Notes on this clone: Its antigen is not identified.

Points from the study as a whole: Among the donors, most were white British and more were female, and clonal diversity was possibly underestimated. Vaccination with two AZD1222 doses was followed by a rise in Spike-specific TCR breadth and depth.

Method: immunoSEQ multiplex PCR; TCRdb's copy keeps in-frame clones and lacks some. Of approximately 85,000 clones listed, around 86% are singletons. Sequencing was performed on peripheral blood, taken on day 0 of AZD1222 vaccination. The receptor was derived from an adult in good health. This chain links TRBV3-1 (or the pseudogene TRBV3-2) with TRBJ1-1; the match to TRBD1 covers 7 bases. CDR3 region: CASSHRTGDFMNTEAFF. The DNA of the CDR3 is TGTGCCAGCAGCCATAGGACAGGCGATTTCATGAACACTGAAGCTTTCTTT.